The clone carrying this TCR beta chain was counted a few times. The antigen is undetermined. These data come from a study of blood T cells in healthy people across ages. Study-wide results and caveats: Naive T cell percentage showed a strong correlation with the diversity of TCR beta. PBMCs went unsorted, and a conclusive naive versus antigen-experienced comparison was therefore prevented.

A second PCR of 7 to 11 cycles used a sample-barcoded 5' primer and a J-beta primer mix. Sequencing recovered at least 2.5 million CDR3-containing paired-end reads from each sample. TCRdb fed the 5' RACE reads into MiXCR, producing one record per CDR3 protein. The profile shows around 870,000 distinct CDR3 sequences, under 30% of them singletons. This CDR3 spans 11 amino acids. V dropped 5 bases and J dropped 15 bases, with 14 bases sitting between them. CDR1 is MNHEY, CDR2 SVGEGT, per germline. Material: blood. The gene calls are TRBV6-2 or TRBV6-3 and TRBJ2-4; perhaps TRBD2 as D (7 bases). The clonotype originates from a woman aged 80 or over in good health. The CDR3 sequence: CASSAGAPAYF. Written as DNA, the CDR3 is TGTGCCAGCAGTGCGGGGGCCCCCGCGTACTTC.